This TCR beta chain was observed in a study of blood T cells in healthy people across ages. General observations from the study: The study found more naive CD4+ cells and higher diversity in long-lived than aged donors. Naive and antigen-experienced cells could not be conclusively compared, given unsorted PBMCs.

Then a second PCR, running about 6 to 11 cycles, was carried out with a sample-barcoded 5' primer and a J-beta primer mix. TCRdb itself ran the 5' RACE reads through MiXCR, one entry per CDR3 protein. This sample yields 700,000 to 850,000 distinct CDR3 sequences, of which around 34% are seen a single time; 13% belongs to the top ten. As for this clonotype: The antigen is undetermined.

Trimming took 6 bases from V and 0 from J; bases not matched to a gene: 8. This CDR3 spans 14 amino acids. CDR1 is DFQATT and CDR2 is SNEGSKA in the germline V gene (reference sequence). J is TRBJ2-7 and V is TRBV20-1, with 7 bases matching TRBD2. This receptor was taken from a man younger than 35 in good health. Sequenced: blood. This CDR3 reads CSAKGRGSSYEQYF. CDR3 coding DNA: TGCAGTGCAAAGGGGCGGGGGAGCTCCTACGAGCAGTACTTC.